This TCR beta chain was identified during a study of cytomegalovirus exposure and HLA in healthy donors. Deletions cut 1 base from V and 10 bases from J, with 12 bases between. CDR3 size: 14 residues. Germline CDR1 SGHKS, CDR2 YYEKEE (reference sequence). On this clone: Its specificity is unknown.

Study results and caveats: In vitro confirmation showed three CMV-associated chains to be CMV antigen specific.

PCR was performed using 60 Vbeta and 13 Jbeta primers. Some clones are missing from TCRdb's copy, which holds only in-frame ones; the method was immunoSEQ multiplex PCR. The sample includes around 34,000 clones. This TCR was sampled from a woman aged 40 to 49 in good health and CMV-seropositive. Material: PBMCs. The rearrangement uses TRBV5-5 and TRBJ1-6; perhaps TRBD1 as D (6 bases). CDR3 DNA sequence: TGTGCCAGCAGCTTGATCAACAGGGACTCACCCCTCCACTTT. It codes for CASSLINRDSPLHF.